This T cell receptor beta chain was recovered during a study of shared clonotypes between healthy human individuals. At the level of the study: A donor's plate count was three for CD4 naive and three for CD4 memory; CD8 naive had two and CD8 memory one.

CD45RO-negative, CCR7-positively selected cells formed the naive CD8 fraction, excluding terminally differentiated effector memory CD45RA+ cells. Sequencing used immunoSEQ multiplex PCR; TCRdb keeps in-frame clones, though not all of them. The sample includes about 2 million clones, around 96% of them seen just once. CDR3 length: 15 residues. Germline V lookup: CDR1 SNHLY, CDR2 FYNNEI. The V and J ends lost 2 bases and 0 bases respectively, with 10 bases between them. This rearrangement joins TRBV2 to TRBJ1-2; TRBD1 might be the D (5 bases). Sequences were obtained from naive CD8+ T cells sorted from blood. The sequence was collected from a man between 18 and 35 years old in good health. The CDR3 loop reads CASSEIGGSNYGYTF. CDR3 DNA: TGTGCCAGCAGTGAAATCGGGGGGTCTAACTATGGCTACACCTTC.